This TCR beta chain was obtained from a study of blood T cell repertoires in COVID-19. The germline CDR1 and CDR2 sequences are MDHEN and SYDVKM. The CDR3 runs to 15 residues. Trimming pared 4 bases from V and 3 bases from J, leaving 14 bases between. Using immunoSEQ multiplex PCR, the repertoire was profiled, and TCRdb retains in-frame clones only, with some absent. The table has a few hundred thousand clones, around 87% seen once. This clonotype was obtained from a woman between 45 and 60 years old who had recovered from COVID-19. Sequenced: PBMCs or T cells enriched from blood (not recorded which). The gene calls are TRBV28 and TRBJ2-3; D is possibly TRBD1 (6 bases). The CDR3 loop reads CASSSQGPGTDTQYF. DNA for the CDR3: TGTGCCAGCAGTTCACAGGGACCCGGGACAGATACGCAGTATTTT.